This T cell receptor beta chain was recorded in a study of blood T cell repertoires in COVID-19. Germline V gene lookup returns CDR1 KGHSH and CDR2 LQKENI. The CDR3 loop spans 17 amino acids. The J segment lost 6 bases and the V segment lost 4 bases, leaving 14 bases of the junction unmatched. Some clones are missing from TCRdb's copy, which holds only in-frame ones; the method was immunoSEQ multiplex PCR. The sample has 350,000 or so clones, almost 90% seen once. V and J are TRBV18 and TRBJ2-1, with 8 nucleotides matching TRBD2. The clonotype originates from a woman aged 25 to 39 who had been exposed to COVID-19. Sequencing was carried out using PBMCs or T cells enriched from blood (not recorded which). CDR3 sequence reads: CASSLGLAILSGNEQFF. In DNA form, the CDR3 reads TGTGCCAGCTCACTCGGACTAGCCATCTTAAGTGGCAATGAGCAGTTCTTC.